These 28 T cell receptor beta chains came from one sample sequenced in a study of cytomegalovirus exposure and HLA in healthy donors. In the PCR, 60 Vbeta and 13 Jbeta primers were used. TCRdb's table, derived via immunoSEQ multiplex PCR, lists solely in-frame clones and lacks some. The sample carries about 190,000 clones, roughly 80% recorded once. Sequenced material: PBMCs. The origin of the receptors is a woman aged 18-30 years in good health and CMV-seronegative.

The chain links TRBV7-2 to TRBJ1-2, with 7 bases that match TRBD1. The CDR3 length is 15 residues. V shed 5 bases and J 4 bases; nucleotides not matched to a gene: 10. Looked up from germline, CDR1 is SGHTA and CDR2 is FQGNSA. The CDR3 loop reads CASSPRTGTGYGYTF. The CDR3 coding sequence is TGTGCCAGCAGCCCTCGGACAGGAACCGGCTATGGCTACACCTTC. Looking up the rest from reference TRBV7-2 and TRBJ1-2 gives the full variable domain: GAGVSQSPSNKVTEKGKDVELRCDPISGHTALYWYRQSLGQGLEFLIYFQGNSAPDKSGLPSDRFSAERTGGSVSTLTIQRTQQEDSAVYLCASSPRTGTGYGYTFGSGTRLTVV.

The chain is built from TRBV19 and TRBJ2-7, with D possibly being TRBD1 (6 bases). Germline assignment: CDR1 LNHDA and CDR2 SQIVND (reference sequence). V lost 3 bases and J lost 0, with 9 bases in between. This CDR3 region has 14 residues. The CDR3 reads CASSILQGSYEQYF. In DNA form, the CDR3 reads TGTGCCAGTAGTATTTTACAGGGCTCCTACGAGCAGTACTTC.

The chain recombines TRBV5-6 with TRBJ2-7; 10 nucleotides agree with TRBD1. CDR1 and CDR2 (germline): SGHDT, YYEEEE. The CDR3 runs to 16 residues. The junction had 4 bases not matched to a gene; V was cut back by 0 bases and J by 1 base. The CDR3 here is CASSLGQGAASYEQYF. The CDR3 coding sequence is TGTGCCAGCAGCTTGGGACAGGGGGCAGCGTCCTACGAGCAGTACTTC.

V gene TRBV10-3 combines with J gene TRBJ2-1; 10 bases match TRBD2. Germline lookup yields CDR1 ENHRY and CDR2 SYGVKD. The V gene end was trimmed by 5 bases and the J gene end by 2 bases; junction bases not matched to a gene: 18. CDR3 size: 20 residues. CDR3 amino acids: CAISRTGSSGRTHAYNEQFF. CDR3 in DNA: TGTGCCATCAGTCGAACAGGGAGTAGCGGGAGGACCCACGCCTACAATGAGCAGTTCTTC.

The rearrangement joins TRBV28 to TRBJ2-1; 7 positions match TRBD1. The junction had 7 bases not matched to a gene; V was cut back by 5 bases and J by 0 bases. The germline CDR1 and CDR2 sequences are MDHEN and SYDVKM. CDR3 length: 16 residues. The CDR3 protein is CASSPNWDSSYNEQFF. CDR3 bases: TGTGCCAGCAGTCCTAATTGGGACAGCTCCTACAATGAGCAGTTCTTC.

The chain carries TRBV28 and TRBJ1-5; 7 bases agree with TRBD1. J was trimmed by 3 bases and V by 5 bases; bases with no gene match: 10. Per germline, CDR1 MDHEN and CDR2 SYDVKM. CDR3 size: 16 residues. Here the CDR3 DNA reads TGTGCCAGCAGTGCGACAGGGTTTGGCTACAATCAGCCCCAGCATTTT. Translating gives CASSATGFGYNQPQHF.

This clone appeared a few times. The V call is TRBV6-4, the J call TRBJ2-2, with TRBD1 identical over 8 bases. Germline CDR1 MRHNA, CDR2 SNTAGT. The trim removed 5 bases at V and 1 base at J, leaving 3 bases unmatched. The CDR3 runs 15 residues. The CDR3 DNA reads TGTGCCAGCAGTAAGACAGGGGTGAACACCGGGGAGCTGTTTTTT. Protein: CASSKTGVNTGELFF.

In its sample, this clone was seen once. The rearrangement joins TRBV5-6 to TRBJ2-3; TRBD2 is a possible D gene (6 bases). Trimming stripped 0 bases from V and 2 bases from J, with 7 bases between. The V gene's germline CDR1 is SGHDT and CDR2 YYEEEE. The CDR3 sequence is 14 residues long. CDR3 nucleotide sequence: TGTGCCAGCAGCTTGGGGGAGGTCACAGATACGCAGTATTTT. Its protein product is CASSLGEVTDTQYF.

V and J are TRBV19 and TRBJ2-5; 9 bases are a match to TRBD2. The V and J ends lost 3 bases and 3 bases, in that order; junction bases with no gene match: 5. The CDR3 runs to 15 residues. Germline CDR1 is LNHDA and CDR2 is SQIVND (reference sequence). The DNA of the CDR3 is TGTGCCAGTAGTATTTCCCGGACTAGCGAAGAGACCCAGTACTTC. This encodes CASSISRTSEETQYF.

The chain links TRBV5-6 to TRBJ1-6; D perhaps matches TRBD1 (6 bases). The germline V and J ends were trimmed by 2 bases and 0 bases, with 9 bases remaining between them. CDR3 length: 16 residues. The V gene's germline CDR1 is SGHDT and CDR2 YYEEEE. The CDR3 sequence is CASSLSGASYNSPLHF. CDR3 sequence (DNA): TGTGCCAGCAGCTTATCAGGGGCCTCCTATAATTCACCCCTCCACTTT.

The chain uses TRBV7-9 and TRBJ1-2; perhaps TRBD1 as D (6 bases). Per germline, CDR1 SEHNR and CDR2 FQNEAQ (reference sequence). This CDR3 contains 15 residues. Between the trimmed V and J ends, which lost 0 bases and 1 base, there was a span of 9 bases. The CDR3 spells CASSLATQGNYGYTF. As DNA, the CDR3 is TGTGCCAGCAGCTTAGCTACACAGGGTAACTATGGCTACACCTTC.

V and J are TRBV9 and TRBJ2-3; 9 nucleotides agree with TRBD2. The CDR3 has 17 residues. Germline-derived CDR1 and CDR2 are SGDLS and YYNGEE. With 1 base clipped from V and 2 bases from J, the junction kept 8 bases outside the gene matches. The CDR3 DNA is TGTGCCAGCAGCGTAATCCCAGCGGGGGGAATCACAGATACGCAGTATTTT. Residues: CASSVIPAGGITDTQYF.

The chain joins TRBV9 to TRBJ2-7; TRBD1 aligns across 11 bases. In germline, CDR1 is SGDLS, CDR2 YYNGEE. J gave up 5 bases and V 2 bases, and 6 bases lay outside the gene matches. The CDR3 runs 15 residues. The CDR3 nucleotides read TGTGCCAGCAGCGTCCAAGGACAGGGGGCGGACGAGCAGTACTTC. It is translated as CASSVQGQGADEQYF.

V usage is TRBV12-5 and J usage is TRBJ2-1; TRBD2 agrees at 8 bases. This CDR3 spans 14 amino acids. Per germline, CDR1 LGHNT and CDR2 FRNRAP. V shed 3 bases, J shed 3 bases, and the junction held 1 base outside the gene matches. The CDR3 DNA reads as TGTGCTAGTGGTTTTAGCGGGGTCTACAATGAGCAGTTCTTC. This encodes CASGFSGVYNEQFF.

V is TRBV11-2 and J is TRBJ2-6; D gene uncertain. V dropped 1 base and J dropped 2 bases, with 3 bases sitting between them. This CDR3 has 14 residues. The germline V gene has CDR1 SGHAT and CDR2 FQNNGV. As DNA, the CDR3 is TGTGCCAGCAGCTTAGCGGCTGGGGCCAACGTCCTGACTTTC. Protein product: CASSLAAGANVLTF.

V usage is TRBV19 and J usage is TRBJ2-1, with TRBD2 identical over 9 bases. J was trimmed by 5 bases and V by 5 bases; bases with no gene match: 7. The germline V gene has CDR1 LNHDA and CDR2 SQIVND (reference sequence). The CDR3 has 15 amino acids. The CDR3 nucleotides read TGTGCCAGTAGTGGGGCTAGCGGGGTAAACAATGAGCAGTTCTTC. Protein sequence: CASSGASGVNNEQFF.

The rearrangement joins TRBV7-9 to TRBJ2-2; the match to TRBD1 covers 9 bases. The CDR3 spans 15 residues. V shed 4 bases and J 5 bases; nucleotides not matched to a gene: 5. Germline V gives CDR1 SEHNR, CDR2 FQNEAQ (reference sequence). Here the CDR3 DNA reads TGTGCCAGCAGCTCAACCGGGACAGGGACCGGGGAGCTGTTTTTT. It encodes CASSSTGTGTGELFF.

This clone was observed a handful of times. The chain recombines TRBV7-9 with TRBJ2-5, with 9 bases that match TRBD1. Trimming at V came to 8 bases and at J to 10 bases, leaving 11 bases not matched to a gene. The CDR3 is 13 residues long. Germline loops: CDR1 SEHNR, CDR2 FQNEAQ (reference sequence). The CDR3 loop reads CASLGTGPKDQYF. The CDR3 DNA sequence: TGTGCCAGCCTGGGGACAGGGCCCAAAGACCAGTACTTC.

The chain employs TRBV7-9 and TRBJ2-2, with a tentative D call TRBD2 (6 bases). The CDR3 spans 15 residues. The V end was cut by 7 bases, the J end by 0 bases, with 12 bases between. Germline CDR1 and CDR2: SEHNR and FQNEAQ (reference sequence). CDR3 in DNA: TGTGCCAGCACTCGGGGGTCAACGAACACCGGGGAGCTGTTTTTT. It is translated as CASTRGSTNTGELFF.

The chain has TRBV7-7 and TRBJ1-6, with unresolved D. The V and J ends lost 2 bases and 9 bases respectively, with 8 bases between them. The CDR3 extends over 13 amino acids. Germline-derived CDR1 and CDR2 are SSHAT and FNYEAQ (reference sequence). Here the CDR3 DNA reads TGTGCCAGCAGCTTACGGGCGGGTTCACCCCTCCACTTT. As protein: CASSLRAGSPLHF. The full variable domain, rest sourced from reference TRBV7-7 and TRBJ1-6, is GAGVSQSPRYKVTKRGQDVTLRCDPISSHATLYWYQQALGQGPEFLTYFNYEAQPDKSGLPSDRFSAERPEGSISTLTIQRTEQRDSAMYRCASSLRAGSPLHFGNGTRLTVT.

This sequence joins TRBV6-5 and TRBJ2-3; 10 bases are shared with TRBD2. The CDR3 consists of 15 residues. CDR1 and CDR2 (germline): MNHEY, SVGAGI. V shed 6 bases and J 2 bases; nucleotides not matched to a gene: 5. CDR3 DNA sequence: TGTGCCAGCAGCCGAACTAGCGGGAACACAGATACGCAGTATTTT. Amino acid sequence: CASSRTSGNTDTQYF.

This clone was found a few times. The J gene is TRBJ1-5, the V gene TRBV6-6; 10 bases are a match to TRBD1. The CDR3 contains 15 residues. V lost 7 bases, J lost 6 bases, and 9 bases stayed unmatched. Germline V gene lookup returns CDR1 MNHNY and CDR2 SVGAGI (reference sequence). CDR3 DNA: TGTGCCAGCAACAAAGGGACAGGGGCGGTTCAGCCCCAGCATTTT. Translating it yields CASNKGTGAVQPQHF.

The chain is built from TRBV30 and TRBJ2-3; D is possibly TRBD2 (6 bases). V was shortened by 2 bases and J by 5 bases, with 11 bases between the two germline ends. The V gene's germline CDR1 is GTSNPN and CDR2 SVGIG (reference sequence). The CDR3 is made up of 13 amino acids. CDR3 bases: TGTGCCTGGAGTCCGGACGGGGGAGATACGCAGTATTTT. As protein: CAWSPDGGDTQYF. The entire variable domain, with the rest obtained from reference TRBV30 and TRBJ2-3, is as follows: SQTIHQWPATLVQPVGSPLSLECTVEGTSNPNLYWYRQAAGRGLQLLFYSVGIGQISSEVPQNLSASRPQDRQFILSSKKLLLSDSGFYLCAWSPDGGDTQYFGPGTRLTVL.

The chain is built from TRBV28 and TRBJ2-7; TRBD2 matches 7 bases. CDR3 length: 15 residues. CDR1 MDHEN and CDR2 SYDVKM come from the germline V gene. J lost 4 bases, V lost 5 bases, and 11 bases had no gene match. The CDR3 spells CASSPWVAGEYEQYF. Written as DNA, the CDR3 is TGTGCCAGCAGTCCTTGGGTGGCGGGGGAATACGAGCAGTACTTC.

The chain has TRBV2 and TRBJ1-6, with 7 bases identical to TRBD1. The length of the CDR3 is 15 residues. V trimming: 2 bases; J trimming: 7 bases; junction bases outside the gene matches: 5. The V gene's germline CDR1 is SNHLY and CDR2 FYNNEI. In nucleotides, the CDR3 is TGTGCCAGCAGTGAAAATGACAGGGAGAATTCACCCCTCCACTTT. It yields the protein CASSENDRENSPLHF. The full variable domain, completed using reference TRBV2 and TRBJ1-6, is EPEVTQTPSHQVTQMGQEVILRCVPISNHLYFYWYRQILGQKVEFLVSFYNNEISEKSEIFDDQFSVERPDGSNFTLKIRSTKLEDSAMYFCASSENDRENSPLHFGNGTRLTVT.

The J gene is TRBJ1-2, the V gene TRBV5-1; weak D call: TRBD1 (5 bases). Germline CDR1 reads SGHRS; CDR2 reads YFSETQ. The CDR3 loop spans 15 amino acids. Trimming stripped 3 bases from V and 4 bases from J, with 16 bases between. The CDR3: CASSSTDTPIYGYTF. CDR3 sequence (DNA): TGCGCCAGCAGCTCGACAGATACCCCTATCTATGGCTACACCTTC.

The chain uses TRBV6-5 and TRBJ2-7, with TRBD1 as a possible D gene (6 bases). The germline V and J ends were trimmed by 10 bases and 6 bases, with 19 bases remaining between them. CDR1 is MNHEY and CDR2 is SVGAGI in the germline V gene. The CDR3 extends over 13 amino acids. The CDR3 coding sequence is TGTGCCACCGGCACTGGGGACAATAGCGAGCAGTACTTC. It is translated as CATGTGDNSEQYF.

This chain connects TRBV6-1 to TRBJ2-1, with TRBD2 matching over 8 bases. Trimming took 0 bases from V and 4 from J; bases not matched to a gene: 8. CDR1 and CDR2 (germline): MNHNS, SASEGT. This CDR3 has 17 amino acids. CDR3 residues: CASSEAQGAGAYNEQFF. The CDR3, as DNA: TGTGCCAGCAGTGAAGCGCAAGGAGCGGGGGCGTACAATGAGCAGTTCTTC.